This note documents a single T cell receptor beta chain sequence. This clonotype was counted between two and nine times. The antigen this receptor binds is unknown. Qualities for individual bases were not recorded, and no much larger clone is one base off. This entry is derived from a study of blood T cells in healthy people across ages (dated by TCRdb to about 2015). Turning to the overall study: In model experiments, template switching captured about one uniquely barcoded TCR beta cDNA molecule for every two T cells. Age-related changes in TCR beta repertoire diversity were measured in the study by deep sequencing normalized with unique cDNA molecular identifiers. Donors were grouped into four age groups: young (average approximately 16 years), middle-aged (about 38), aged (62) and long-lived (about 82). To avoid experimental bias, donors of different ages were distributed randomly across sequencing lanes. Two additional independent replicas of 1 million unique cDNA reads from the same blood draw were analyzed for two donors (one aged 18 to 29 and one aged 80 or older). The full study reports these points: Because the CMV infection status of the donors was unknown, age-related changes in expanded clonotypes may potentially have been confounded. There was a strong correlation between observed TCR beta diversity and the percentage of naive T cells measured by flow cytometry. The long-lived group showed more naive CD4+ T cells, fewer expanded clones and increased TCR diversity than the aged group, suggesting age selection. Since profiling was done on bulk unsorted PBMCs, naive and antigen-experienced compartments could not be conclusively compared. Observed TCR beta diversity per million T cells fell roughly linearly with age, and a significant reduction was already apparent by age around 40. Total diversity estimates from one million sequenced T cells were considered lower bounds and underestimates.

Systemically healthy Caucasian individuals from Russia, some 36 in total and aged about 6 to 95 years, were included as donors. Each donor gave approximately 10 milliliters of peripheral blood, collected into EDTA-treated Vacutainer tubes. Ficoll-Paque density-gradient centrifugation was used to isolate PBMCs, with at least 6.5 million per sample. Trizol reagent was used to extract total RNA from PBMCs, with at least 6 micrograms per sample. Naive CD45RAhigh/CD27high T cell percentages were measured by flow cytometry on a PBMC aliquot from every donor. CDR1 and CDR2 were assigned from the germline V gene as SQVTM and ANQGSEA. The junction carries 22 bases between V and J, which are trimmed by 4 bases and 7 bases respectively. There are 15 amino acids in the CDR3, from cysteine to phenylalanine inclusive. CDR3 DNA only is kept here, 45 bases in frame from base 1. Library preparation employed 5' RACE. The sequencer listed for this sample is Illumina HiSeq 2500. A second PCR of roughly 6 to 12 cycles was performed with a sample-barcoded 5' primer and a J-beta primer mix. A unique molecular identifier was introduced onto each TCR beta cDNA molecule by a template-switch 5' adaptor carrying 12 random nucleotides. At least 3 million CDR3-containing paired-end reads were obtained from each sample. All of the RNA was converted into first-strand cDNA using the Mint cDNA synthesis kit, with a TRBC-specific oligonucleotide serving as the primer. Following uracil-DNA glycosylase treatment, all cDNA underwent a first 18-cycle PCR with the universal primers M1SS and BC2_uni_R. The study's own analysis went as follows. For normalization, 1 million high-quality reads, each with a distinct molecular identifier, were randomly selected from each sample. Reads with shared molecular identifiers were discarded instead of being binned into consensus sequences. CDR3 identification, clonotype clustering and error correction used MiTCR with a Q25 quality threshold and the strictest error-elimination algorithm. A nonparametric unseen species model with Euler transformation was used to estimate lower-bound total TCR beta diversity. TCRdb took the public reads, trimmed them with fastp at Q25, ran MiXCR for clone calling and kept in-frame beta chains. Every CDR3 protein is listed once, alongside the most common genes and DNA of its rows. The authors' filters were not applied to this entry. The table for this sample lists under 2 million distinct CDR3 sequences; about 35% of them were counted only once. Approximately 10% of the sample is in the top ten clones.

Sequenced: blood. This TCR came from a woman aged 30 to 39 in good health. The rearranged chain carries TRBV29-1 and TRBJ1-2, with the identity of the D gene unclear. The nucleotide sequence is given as TGCAGCGTTGTGGTTTCTCCGTTGTTAATTGGTGGCTACACCTTC. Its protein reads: CSVVVSPLLIGGYTF.